Listed below are T cell receptor beta chains from one sample, sequenced in a study of T-cell memory formation after mild COVID-19. MiXCR, applied by TCRdb to the 5' RACE reads, yields one record per CDR3 protein. Of 200,000 to 300,000 distinct CDR3 sequences in the sample, over 15% were seen once. Sequencing was carried out using PBMCs or a T cell subset sorted from them (not recorded which). The origin of the receptors is a young man who had mild COVID-19 (a few samples of this study predate the infection). Cell type and time point are not known. Both conserved end residues are part of each CDR3. Each record gives: J gene, clone size, V gene, D gene, CDR3 protein, CDR3 DNA. D genes are given only for firm matches. Size tells how often a clone was seen (once, few, many) or the class of an expanded clone, and some rows leave it out.

>TRBJ1-5|NA|TRBV6-5|TRBD1
CATRQGGQANQPQHF
TGTGCCACCAGACAGGGGGGACAGGCAAATCAGCCCCAGCATTTT
>TRBJ1-1|NA|TRBV20-1|NA
CSASRAFTEAFF
TGCAGTGCTAGCCGGGCATTCACTGAAGCTTTCTTT
>TRBJ2-2|NA|TRBV4-3|TRBD1
CASSPAIWTGTYTGELFF
TGCGCCAGCAGCCCCGCAATTTGGACAGGGACATACACCGGGGAGCTGTTTTTT
>TRBJ2-3|few|TRBV9|TRBD2
CASSVLTSGEDTQYF
TGTGCCAGCAGCGTCCTGACTAGCGGGGAGGATACGCAGTATTTT
>TRBJ1-1|few|TRBV6-1|NA
CASPDVRGNTEAFF
TGTGCCAGCCCCGATGTCAGGGGGAACACTGAAGCTTTCTTT
>TRBJ2-7|NA|TRBV7-2|NA
CASSLPAGQLREQYF
TGTGCCAGCAGCCTCCCCGCGGGACAGCTACGGGAGCAGTACTTC
>TRBJ2-1|few|TRBV6-1|TRBD1
CASSGDRGWSEQFF
TGTGCCAGCAGTGGGGACAGGGGGTGGTCCGAGCAGTTCTTC
>TRBJ2-7|few|TRBV6-2/TRBV6-3|TRBD1
CASSSLNRGWHEQYF
TGTGCCAGCAGTTCGCTTAACAGGGGATGGCACGAGCAGTACTTC
>TRBJ2-5|few|TRBV2|NA
CASRQYQETQYF
TGTGCCAGCAGACAGTACCAAGAGACCCAGTACTTC
>TRBJ1-2|NA|TRBV6-1|NA
CASSDRGTNGYTF
TGTGCCAGCAGTGACAGGGGTACGAATGGCTACACCTTC
>TRBJ2-3|NA|TRBV7-8|NA
CASSLVGGGYTDTQYF
TGTGCCAGCAGCTTAGTCGGCGGGGGCTACACAGATACGCAGTATTTT
>TRBJ2-1|NA|TRBV30|TRBD1
CAVQGVRSYNEQFF
TGTGCCGTTCAGGGGGTCCGCTCCTACAATGAGCAGTTCTTC
>TRBJ2-5|NA|TRBV5-1|TRBD1
CASSKPGQGRSETQYF
TGCGCCAGCAGCAAGCCGGGACAGGGGAGGTCGGAGACCCAGTACTTC
>TRBJ2-1|NA|TRBV12-3/TRBV12-4|NA
CASTSDKNEQFF
TGTGCCAGCACCTCGGACAAAAATGAGCAGTTCTTC
>TRBJ2-5|NA|TRBV6-2/TRBV6-3|NA
CASSYAPRGGGETQYF
TGTGCCAGCAGTTACGCACCTAGGGGGGGCGGAGAGACCCAGTACTTC
>TRBJ1-2|few|TRBV9|NA
CASSVGHVEANYGYTF
TGTGCCAGCAGCGTAGGACACGTTGAAGCTAACTATGGCTACACCTTC
>TRBJ2-5|NA|TRBV6-2/TRBV6-3|NA
CASSSRTSQETQYF
TGTGCCAGCAGTTCTCGGACTTCCCAGGAGACCCAGTACTTC
>TRBJ1-1|many|TRBV19|TRBD1
CASIGTGSRVSGGAFF
TGTGCCAGTATCGGGACAGGGTCTCGAGTATCAGGGGGAGCTTTCTTT
>TRBJ2-5|NA|TRBV2|NA
CASSEQGREQETQYF
TGTGCCAGCAGCGAACAGGGAAGGGAGCAAGAGACCCAGTACTTC
>TRBJ1-2|NA|TRBV20-1|TRBD1
CSARAGTGDHGYTF
TGCAGTGCTAGAGCCGGGACAGGGGATCATGGCTACACCTTC
>TRBJ2-5|NA|TRBV4-2|TRBD1
CASSQGQGAETQYF
TGTGCCAGCAGCCAGGGACAGGGGGCTGAGACCCAGTACTTC
>TRBJ1-5|NA|TRBV7-8|NA
CARSDDMNQPQHF
TGTGCCAGAAGCGATGATATGAATCAGCCCCAGCATTTT
>TRBJ1-1|few|TRBV7-2|NA
CASSSLAGEGTEAFF
TGTGCCAGCAGCTCTTTAGCCGGGGAGGGGACTGAAGCTTTCTTT
>TRBJ1-6|NA|TRBV6-5|NA
CASSATGNSPLHF
TGTGCCAGCAGTGCCACAGGGAATTCACCCCTCCACTTT
>TRBJ1-1|NA|TRBV14|NA
CASSQASGLAAFF
TGTGCCAGCAGCCAAGCATCAGGGCTAGCAGCTTTCTTT
>TRBJ1-6|NA|TRBV10-3|NA
CAISEGGLNSPLHF
TGTGCCATCAGTGAAGGAGGCTTGAATTCACCCCTCCACTTT
>TRBJ2-3|few|TRBV14|TRBD1
CASCRDSRDDTQYF
TGTGCCAGCTGCCGGGACAGCCGGGACGATACGCAGTATTTT
>TRBJ2-7|few|TRBV5-1|NA
CASRFSSSYEQYF
TGCGCCAGCAGATTCTCTTCCTCCTACGAGCAGTACTTC
>TRBJ1-5|few|TRBV7-2|NA
CASSLGGSVNGQPQHF
TGTGCCAGCAGCTTAGGAGGATCGGTAAATGGGCAGCCCCAGCATTTT
>TRBJ1-5|few|TRBV6-2/TRBV6-3|NA
CASRVDGSSNQPQHF
TGTGCCAGCAGGGTTGATGGGTCTAGCAATCAGCCCCAGCATTTT
>TRBJ2-5|many|TRBV7-8|NA
CASSLGPPKGETQYF
TGTGCCAGCAGCCTGGGACCACCGAAGGGGGAGACCCAGTACTTC
>TRBJ2-3|NA|TRBV7-3|NA
CASSLTGLWMDTQYF
TGTGCCAGCAGCTTAACGGGTTTGTGGATGGATACGCAGTATTTT
>TRBJ1-1|few|TRBV5-1|TRBD1
CASSRIYVWTGISEAFF
TGCGCCAGCAGCCGAATTTACGTATGGACAGGGATCAGTGAAGCTTTCTTT
>TRBJ1-5|NA|TRBV12-3/TRBV12-4|TRBD1
CASSFSPGQGDQPQHF
TGTGCCAGCAGTTTTTCACCGGGACAGGGAGATCAGCCCCAGCATTTT
>TRBJ1-1|few|TRBV12-3/TRBV12-4|TRBD1
CASSGDSSNTEAFF
TGTGCCAGCAGTGGGGACAGCTCTAACACTGAAGCTTTCTTT
>TRBJ1-1|many|TRBV5-1|NA
CASSLAPANTEAFF
TGCGCCAGCAGCTTGGCCCCAGCAAACACTGAAGCTTTCTTT
>TRBJ2-1|few|TRBV28|TRBD1
CASSSETGIPHEQFF
TGTGCCAGCAGTTCCGAGACAGGGATACCGCATGAGCAGTTCTTC
>TRBJ2-1|NA|TRBV19|NA
CASSLGGRHNEQFF
TGTGCCAGTAGTTTAGGTGGCAGACACAATGAGCAGTTCTTC
>TRBJ1-1|few|TRBV6-5|NA
CASSQYTEAFF
TGTGCCAGCAGTCAATACACTGAAGCTTTCTTT
>TRBJ2-4|few|TRBV6-5|TRBD2
CASSSLASGENIQYF
TGTGCCAGCAGTTCCTTAGCTAGCGGGGAAAACATTCAGTACTTC
>TRBJ2-5|few|TRBV6-5|NA
CASSRGLSPQTQYF
TGTGCCAGCAGCCGCGGACTATCCCCGCAGACCCAGTACTTC
>TRBJ2-1|NA|TRBV11-3|NA
CASSPHGAEGDEQFF
TGTGCCAGCAGCCCCCACGGGGCGGAGGGGGATGAGCAGTTCTTC